These T cell receptor beta chains were read from a single sample in a study of blood T cell repertoires in COVID-19. Repertoires were generated with immunoSEQ multiplex PCR, while TCRdb's copy carries only in-frame clones and drops some. Seen here are 20,000 to 25,000 clones, approximately 86% observed once, and the top ten hold 18%. The sequenced sample consisted of peripheral blood. These receptors came from a human donor with acute or convalescent COVID-19. The donor label of this sample is uncertain. The CDR3 runs from the conserved cysteine through the conserved F or W. D genes are given only for firm matches. Not every row has a clone size; where given, it reads once, few, many or a size class.

TGTGCCAGCAGTACCGCGGGGGGGCAGGAGGATACGCAGTATTTT	CASSTAGGQEDTQYF	TRBV7-4	TRBJ2-3	-	TRBD2
TGTGCCAGCAGTACCCGCCTAGCGGGCCTTTCCTACGAGCAGTACTTC	CASSTRLAGLSYEQYF	TRBV6-6	TRBJ2-7	-	TRBD2
TGCGCCAGCAGCCAACAAACGACAGGGCCTACTGGCACAGATACGCAGTATTTT	CASSQQTTGPTGTDTQYF	TRBV4-3	TRBJ2-3	-	TRBD1
TGTGCCAGCAGCTCGGGACAGGGGTACTACAATGAGCAGTTCTTC	CASSSGQGYYNEQFF	TRBV13	TRBJ2-1	-	TRBD1
TGTGCCAGCAGCTTGGATCCACTCCCAGGGCAAGAGACCCAGTACTTC	CASSLDPLPGQETQYF	TRBV5-4	TRBJ2-5	-	-
TGTGCCAGCAGCTTAAGGAGCTCCTATAATTCACCCCTCCACTTT	CASSLRSSYNSPLHF	TRBV5-4	TRBJ1-6	-	-
TGTGCCAGCAGTGTAGAAGCGGGGCTAAGCACAGATACGCAGTATTTT	CASSVEAGLSTDTQYF	TRBV2	TRBJ2-3	-	TRBD2
TGTGCCAGCAGCCTTTTACCGGACAGGGAGTTCAACGTCCTGACTTTC	CASSLLPDREFNVLTF	TRBV5-5	TRBJ2-6	few	TRBD1
TGTGCCTGGAGTAGCGGGGGCTCGAACACTGAAGCTTTCTTT	CAWSSGGSNTEAFF	TRBV30	TRBJ1-1	-	-
TGTGCCAGCAGTGAAGATATGGGGGGGCCGTTCAATGAGCAGTTCTTC	CASSEDMGGPFNEQFF	TRBV6-1	TRBJ2-1	-	-
TGTGCCAGCAGTTATTCCGGGACAGGGGGTTATCCCAGGCCCCAGCATTTT	CASSYSGTGGYPRPQHF	TRBV6-2/TRBV6-3	TRBJ1-5	-	TRBD1
TGTGCCAGCAGCGGACAGGGAACCTACGAGCAGTACTTC	CASSGQGTYEQYF	TRBV6-5	TRBJ2-7	-	TRBD1
TGTGCCAGCAGCTTAGATGCCGGGATTAACACCGGGGAGCTGTTTTTT	CASSLDAGINTGELFF	TRBV7-6	TRBJ2-2	few	-
TGTGCCAGCAGGTCCGCAACTAATGAAAAACTGTTTTTT	CASRSATNEKLFF	TRBV12-3/TRBV12-4	TRBJ1-4	-	-
TGCGCCAGCAGCTGGGCTGGGACAGGGGAAGGCGAGACCCAGTACTTC	CASSWAGTGEGETQYF	TRBV5-1	TRBJ2-5	-	TRBD1
TGTGCCAGCAGCGCCCCCGGGACAGGGGAAGGTACGCAGTATTTT	CASSAPGTGEGTQYF	TRBV5-4	TRBJ2-3	-	TRBD1
TGTGCCAGCAGCTTAGGTGGTGAGAACGAGCAGTACTTC	CASSLGGENEQYF	TRBV11-3	TRBJ2-7	-	-
TGCAGCGTCCGGACAGCTGCTGCGGGTGAGCAGTACTTC	CSVRTAAAGEQYF	TRBV29-1	TRBJ2-7	-	-
TGTGCCAGCAGCAAAGCGAACGGGAATGAGCAGTTCTTC	CASSKANGNEQFF	TRBV21-1	TRBJ2-1	-	-
TGTGCCAGCAGCCGGGAGGGGGCACACTATGGCTACACCTTC	CASSREGAHYGYTF	TRBV9	TRBJ1-2	-	TRBD1
TGTGCCAGCTCCCCTGACAGGGATGAAAAACTGTTTTTT	CASSPDRDEKLFF	TRBV18	TRBJ1-4	-	TRBD1
TGTGCCAGCAGCCAATATTACGGACAGAACTCCTACGAGCAGTACTTC	CASSQYYGQNSYEQYF	TRBV3-1/TRBV3-2	TRBJ2-7	-	-
TGCGCCAGCAGCCAAAAAGATACAGGGAGAGGCTACACCTTC	CASSQKDTGRGYTF	TRBV4-1	TRBJ1-2	-	-
TGTGCCAGCAGCTTGGCCCTCGACAGCTTGAACTATGGCTACACCTTC	CASSLALDSLNYGYTF	TRBV5-4	TRBJ1-2	-	-
TGTGCCAGCAGTGATGGGACAGGGGTACCGCATCGTGAGCAGTTCTTC	CASSDGTGVPHREQFF	TRBV25-1	TRBJ2-1	few	TRBD1
TGTGCCAGCAGCGTAGCTGGGGGGGAAAGTGAAAAACTGTTTTTT	CASSVAGGESEKLFF	TRBV9	TRBJ1-4	-	-
TGTGCCAGCAGTGAACTAGCGGGGAGCACAGATACGCAGTATTTT	CASSELAGSTDTQYF	TRBV6-1	TRBJ2-3	-	TRBD2
TGTGCCAGCAGCTTACTACCTGGAAACACCATATATTTT	CASSLLPGNTIYF	TRBV7-2	TRBJ1-3	-	-
TGTGCCAGCAGTTCTACAGGGACCTATGGCTACACCTTC	CASSSTGTYGYTF	TRBV5-4	TRBJ1-2	-	-
TGTGCCAGCAGCTTAGGAAGGCAGGGCCAAGAGACCCAGTACTTC	CASSLGRQGQETQYF	TRBV13	TRBJ2-5	-	-
TGTGCCAGCAGCTTAATAGCTAGGTCCTACGAGCAGTACTTC	CASSLIARSYEQYF	TRBV11-3	TRBJ2-7	-	-
TGTGCCATCAGTGCCCAACTAGACTACGAGCAGTACTTC	CAISAQLDYEQYF	TRBV10-3	TRBJ2-7	few	-
TGTGCCAGCAGTGACCCAGCGTTCGATGAGCAGTTCTTC	CASSDPAFDEQFF	TRBV6-1	TRBJ2-1	medium-sized	-
TGCGCCAGCCGCCAGGGGAAGGACACTGAAGCTTTCTTT	CASRQGKDTEAFF	TRBV5-1	TRBJ1-1	-	-
TGCGCCAGCGACCCTGTCGGGGGGGGTGAGACCCAGTACTTC	CASDPVGGGETQYF	TRBV5-1	TRBJ2-5	once	TRBD2
TGTGCCAGCAGCCCCCGAGGGACTAGCGGGAGAGGGGGCACAGATACGCAGTATTTT	CASSPRGTSGRGGTDTQYF	TRBV5-4	TRBJ2-3	-	TRBD2
TGTGCCAGCAGTTATGGCAGGAAAGAGACCCAGTACTTC	CASSYGRKETQYF	TRBV6-2/TRBV6-3	TRBJ2-5	-	-
TGTGCCAGTAGCAGGAGGTGGACAGATACGCAGTATTTT	CASSRRWTDTQYF	TRBV19	TRBJ2-3	-	-
TGTGCCAGCAGCCAAGATCTAGCGAGGCACGGGGAGCTGTTTTTT	CASSQDLARHGELFF	TRBV14	TRBJ2-2	once	-
TGTGCCAGCAGCTTGGGGTCCACAGGGGCCGCCTATGGCTACACCTTC	CASSLGSTGAAYGYTF	TRBV5-4	TRBJ1-2	-	TRBD1
TGTGCCAGCAGCCGCGGGGCCCGCAGGAACACCGGGGAGCTGTTTTTT	CASSRGARRNTGELFF	TRBV3-1/TRBV3-2	TRBJ2-2	once	-
TGTGCCAGCAGCCAAGGCGGTGGGCAGGGATTCTACGAGCAGTACTTC	CASSQGGGQGFYEQYF	TRBV3-1/TRBV3-2	TRBJ2-7	-	-
TGTGCCAGCAGCTCCGGGACAGGCTACTACAATGAGCAGTTCTTC	CASSSGTGYYNEQFF	TRBV5-5	TRBJ2-1	-	TRBD1
TGTGCCAGCAGCAAGGACAGGGGTGAGACCCAGTACTTC	CASSKDRGETQYF	TRBV7-3	TRBJ2-5	-	TRBD1
TGTGCCAGTAGTATTCTTATGAACACTGAAGCTTTCTTT	CASSILMNTEAFF	TRBV19	TRBJ1-1	-	-
TGTGCCAGTAGTTCTAGCGGGGGCCTGCATCGGCAGTACTTC	CASSSSGGLHRQYF	TRBV19	TRBJ2-7	-	TRBD2
TGTGCCAGCAGCTTAGTCGAGGGAGGGAGCAGGGATACGCAGTATTTT	CASSLVEGGSRDTQYF	TRBV11-2	TRBJ2-3	-	TRBD2
TGTGCCAGTAGATCAGGGACAGCCTTTAATGAAAAACTGTTTTTT	CASRSGTAFNEKLFF	TRBV19	TRBJ1-4	once	TRBD1
TGTGCCAGAAGCCCGGGACAGGAGAACCTGGTAACTAATGAAAAACTGTTTTTT	CARSPGQENLVTNEKLFF	TRBV5-3	TRBJ1-4	-	TRBD1
TGTGCCAGTCGACTAGCGGGGAGCTCCTACAATGAGCAGTTCTTC	CASRLAGSSYNEQFF	TRBV19	TRBJ2-1	-	TRBD2
TGTGCCAGTAGAGACAAAGGGAGGAGCTCCTATAATTCACCCCTCCACTTT	CASRDKGRSSYNSPLHF	TRBV19	TRBJ1-6	-	-
TGCGCCAGCAGCCCCGGACAGAACTATGGCTACACCTTC	CASSPGQNYGYTF	TRBV5-1	TRBJ1-2	-	-
TGTGCCAGCTCCCAAAGGGGTGACACTGAAGCTTTCTTT	CASSQRGDTEAFF	TRBV18	TRBJ1-1	-	-
TGCGCCAGCAGACGGACTAGCTATAGCGAGCAGTACTTC	CASRRTSYSEQYF	TRBV10-1	TRBJ2-7	-	TRBD2